These 17 T cell receptor beta chains originate from one sample sequenced in a study of blood T cell repertoires in COVID-19. This table comes from immunoSEQ multiplex PCR, and its TCRdb copy is limited to in-frame clones, with some not included. The sample includes about 280,000 clones, roughly 87% of them seen just once. Sequences were obtained from peripheral blood. The origin of the receptors is a woman aged 45-65 years who had recovered from COVID-19.

This clone was observed once. This CDR3 is CASRPTMRGGVETQYF. CDR3 coding DNA: TGCGCCAGCAGACCCACTATGCGAGGAGGGGTAGAGACCCAGTACTTC. The chain couples TRBV10-2 to TRBJ2-5, with D possibly matching TRBD2 (6 bases). CDR3 size: 16 residues. CDR1 WSHSY and CDR2 SAAADI come from the germline V gene. V lost 6 bases, J lost 4 bases, and 21 bases lay in between.

This clone was recorded once. The chain couples TRBV18 to TRBJ1-5, with TRBD1 identical over 10 bases. CDR1 KGHSH and CDR2 LQKENI come from the germline V gene. This CDR3 region has 16 residues. V was pared by 3 bases and J by 2 bases, with 4 bases of the junction left unmatched. DNA of the CDR3: TGTGCCAGCTCACCTGGACAGGGGGTGGGCAATCAGCCCCAGCATTTT. Its translation is CASSPGQGVGNQPQHF.

The V call is TRBV5-5, the J call TRBJ1-2, with D possibly matching TRBD1 (5 bases). Germline CDR1 and CDR2: SGHKS and YYEKEE (reference sequence). Trimming shortened V by 0 bases and J by 7 bases, and 13 bases separated the two germline ends. The CDR3 has 14 residues. This CDR3 reads CASSLEVRGGGYTF. The CDR3 DNA sequence: TGTGCCAGCAGCTTGGAGGTTCGGGGGGGTGGCTACACCTTC.

The chain is built from TRBV5-4 and TRBJ2-7, with D hard to call. With 1 base removed from V and 5 bases from J, the gap between germline ends came to 13 bases. CDR3 length: 14 residues. Germline lookup yields CDR1 SGHNT and CDR2 YYREEE (reference sequence). The CDR3: CASSLKRRADEQYF. CDR3 bases: TGTGCCAGCAGCTTGAAGCGACGCGCCGACGAGCAGTACTTC.

V gene TRBV19 combines with J gene TRBJ2-4; 10 bases fit TRBD2. V dropped 7 bases and J dropped 2; count of bases not matched to a gene: 8. The V gene's germline CDR1 is LNHDA and CDR2 SQIVND (reference sequence). CDR3 length: 16 residues. CDR3: CASKEGSGGTKNIQYF. The CDR3 DNA is TGTGCCAGTAAAGAAGGTAGCGGGGGGACCAAAAACATTCAGTACTTC.

This rearrangement joins TRBV29-1 to TRBJ1-2, with 8 positions matching TRBD1. After removal of 6 bases from V and 3 bases from J, the junction contained 3 bases not matched to a gene. Germline values: CDR1 SQVTM, CDR2 ANQGSEA. This CDR3 has 12 amino acids. The CDR3 loop reads CSVMTGDYGYTF. The CDR3 DNA is TGCAGCGTCATGACAGGGGACTATGGCTACACCTTC. Using reference TRBV29-1 and TRBJ1-2 for the parts outside the CDR3, the full variable domain is SAVISQKPSRDICQRGTSLTIQCQVDSQVTMMFWYRQQPGQSLTLIATANQGSEATYESGFVIDKFPISRPNLTFSTLTVSNMSPEDSSIYLCSVMTGDYGYTFGSGTRLTVV.

J is TRBJ1-1 and V is TRBV10-3; D possibly corresponds to TRBD1 (6 bases). Between the trimmed V and J ends, which lost 2 bases and 3 bases, there was a span of 10 bases. The CDR3 spans 14 residues. Per germline, CDR1 ENHRY and CDR2 SYGVKD. The CDR3 DNA is TGTGCCATCAGTGAGACAGGGCAGCACACTGAAGCTTTCTTT. It specifies CAISETGQHTEAFF.

The chain employs TRBV28 and TRBJ1-1; 10 nucleotides line up with TRBD1. CDR3 length: 14 amino acids. V gave up 5 bases and J gave up 9 bases; unmatched junction bases: 9. Germline CDR1 MDHEN, CDR2 SYDVKM. Written as DNA, the CDR3 is TGTGCCAGCAGTCCACCGGGACAGGGGAGTAAAGCTTTCTTT. Translation gives CASSPPGQGSKAFF.

CDR3 nucleotide sequence: TGTGCCGCCCGACAGGGGGGAGGCACTGAAGCTTTCTTT. Translation gives CAARQGGGTEAFF. The chain couples TRBV10-3 to TRBJ1-1; 9 bases align to TRBD1. V lost 11 bases and J lost 4; bases outside the gene matches: 8. In germline, CDR1 is ENHRY, CDR2 SYGVKD. The CDR3 runs to 13 residues.

This clone has just one count. The CDR3 reads CASSQSWTGECNQPQHF. CDR3 DNA sequence: TGCGCCAGCAGTCAATCGTGGACAGGGGAATGCAATCAGCCCCAGCATTTT. V is TRBV23-1 and J is TRBJ1-5; 9 bases are a match to TRBD1. Being an ORF, TRBV23-1 has a function that is uncertain. The ends lost 0 bases at V and 2 bases at J; junction bases unmatched: 5. CDR3 length equals 17 residues.

This clone has a single count. This chain joins TRBV2 and TRBJ1-5, with 7 bases matching TRBD1. The length of the CDR3 is 14 residues. Germline loops: CDR1 SNHLY, CDR2 FYNNEI. Losses at the gene ends were 5 bases for V and 4 bases for J; bases not matched to a gene: 5. The CDR3 nucleotides read TGTGCCAGCAGTTCCGACAGGGAGAATCAGCCCCAGCATTTT. It encodes CASSSDRENQPQHF.

The J gene is TRBJ2-1, the V gene TRBV9; 11 nucleotides align to TRBD2. The V gene's germline CDR1 is SGDLS and CDR2 YYNGEE. The trim removed 0 bases at V and 5 bases at J, leaving 4 bases unmatched. This CDR3 region has 16 residues. The CDR3, as DNA: TGTGCCAGCAGCGTAGCGCTGACTAGCGGGGACAATGAGCAGTTCTTC. This sequence encodes CASSVALTSGDNEQFF.

The chain is built from TRBV7-9 and TRBJ2-7, with 7 bases identical to TRBD1. The V segment lost 3 bases and the J segment 5 bases; nucleotides outside the gene matches: 10. CDR1 and CDR2 from the germline V gene are SEHNR and FQNEAQ (reference sequence). This CDR3 is 15 amino acids long. The CDR3 sequence: CASSLATGLLHEQYF. The CDR3 DNA sequence: TGTGCCAGCAGCTTGGCGACAGGGTTGTTGCACGAGCAGTACTTC.

As DNA, the CDR3 is TGTGCCAGCAGCCTACTAACGGGAACTGAAGCTTTCTTT. Translating it yields CASSLLTGTEAFF. The chain combines TRBV5-6 with TRBJ1-1, with D uncertain. The CDR3 length is 13 residues. Trimming stripped 4 bases from V and 5 bases from J, with 12 bases between. Germline-derived CDR1 and CDR2 are SGHDT and YYEEEE.

There are a few counts of this clone. V is TRBV6-2 or TRBV6-3 and J is TRBJ1-2; D gene ambiguous. CDR3 length: 12 amino acids. V lost 2 bases and J lost 5, with 6 bases in between. Germline lookup yields CDR1 MNHEY and CDR2 SVGEGT. CDR3 nucleotides: TGTGCCAGCAGTTACGGAGGATATGGCTACACCTTC. Translation: CASSYGGYGYTF.

J is TRBJ1-2 and V is TRBV4-2; no reliable D call. The CDR3 sequence is 15 residues long. Germline V gives CDR1 LGHNA, CDR2 YNFKEQ. V was trimmed by 3 bases and J by 2 bases, leaving 13 bases between them. The chain's CDR3 is CASSHPEGGNYGYTF. The CDR3 bases are TGTGCCAGCAGCCACCCAGAAGGAGGGAACTATGGCTACACCTTC.

V and J are TRBV29-1 and TRBJ1-2; a possible D gene is TRBD1 (6 bases). V lost 5 bases and J lost 8, with 21 bases in between. Germline CDR1 and CDR2: SQVTM and ANQGSEA. This CDR3 is 14 amino acids long. The CDR3 region is CSVTDRSGWEGYTF. The CDR3, as DNA: TGCAGCGTTACCGACAGGAGCGGTTGGGAAGGCTACACCTTC.